The 30 T cell receptor beta chains presented below share a single source sample, sequenced in a study of shared clonotypes between healthy human individuals. Only in-frame clones appear in the TCRdb table, and some are missing; sequencing was by immunoSEQ multiplex PCR. The sample includes approximately 510,000 clones, roughly 78% of them seen just once. Sequenced input: PBMCs. The receptors shown here come from a woman in her thirties or forties in good health. Some clones in this sample may be carry-over from other donors' samples.

About this clone itself: This is likely an artifact of a read error, given a far larger clone one base away. The V call is TRBV6-5, the J call TRBJ2-7; the match to TRBD2 covers 9 bases. The CDR3 sequence is 15 residues long. Germline CDR1 and CDR2: MNHEY and SVGAGI. CDR3 residues: CASSYSPSGNYGQYF. The DNA for the CDR3 is TGTGCCAGCAGTTATTCGCCTAGCGGGAACTACGGGCAGTACTTC.

This clone was seen a few times. This chain uses TRBV6-6 with TRBJ1-5; tentative D call: TRBD1 (5 bases). The germline V gene has CDR1 MNHNY and CDR2 SVGAGI (reference sequence). V lost 6 bases and J 0 bases, leaving 12 bases between the germline ends. The CDR3 has 15 residues. The CDR3 bases are TGTGCCAGCAGCGACCCGGGGGATAGCAATCAGCCCCAGCATTTT. Translating gives CASSDPGDSNQPQHF.

The V call is TRBV5-1, the J call TRBJ2-2; 8 nucleotides line up with TRBD1. Trimming took 0 bases from V and 3 from J; bases not matched to a gene: 4. Germline lookup yields CDR1 SGHRS and CDR2 YFSETQ. The CDR3 runs to 16 residues. In nucleotides, the CDR3 is TGCGCCAGCAGCTTGGCGGACAGGGCTTACACCGGGGAGCTGTTTTTT. It yields the protein CASSLADRAYTGELFF.

The chain couples TRBV7-8 to TRBJ2-7; 10 bases agree with TRBD2. With 2 bases clipped from V and 3 bases from J, the junction kept 10 bases outside the gene matches. The germline CDR1 and CDR2 sequences are SGHVS and FQNEAQ. The CDR3 consists of 17 residues. The chain's CDR3 is CASSLIAGGPSFYEQYF. In nucleotides, the CDR3 is TGTGCCAGCAGCTTAATAGCGGGGGGACCCTCATTCTACGAGCAGTACTTC.

This sequence joins TRBV11-2 and TRBJ2-7; 8 positions match TRBD1. CDR1 is SGHAT and CDR2 is FQNNGV in the germline V gene. V shed 6 bases, J shed 5 bases, and the junction held 6 bases outside the gene matches. This CDR3 contains 13 residues. CDR3 DNA sequence: TGTGCCAGCAGGCGGACAGGGTTTCACGAGCAGTACTTC. Its translation is CASRRTGFHEQYF.

The chain uses TRBV6-1 and TRBJ1-1; D is possibly TRBD1 (5 bases). Between the trimmed V and J ends, which lost 8 bases and 1 base, there was a span of 17 bases. CDR1 and CDR2 (germline): MNHNS, SASEGT. The CDR3 is made up of 15 amino acids. CDR3 sequence reads: CASLSFGTKNTEAFF. The CDR3 bases are TGTGCCAGCCTAAGCTTTGGGACCAAGAACACTGAAGCTTTCTTT.

The rearrangement uses TRBV27 and TRBJ2-7; 7 bases align to TRBD1. J gave up 0 bases and V 8 bases, and 4 bases lay outside the gene matches. The CDR3 is 13 amino acids. Germline CDR1 MNHEY, CDR2 SMNVEV (reference sequence). The CDR3 spells CASRNRGSYEQYF. The DNA for the CDR3 is TGTGCCAGCCGTAACAGGGGCTCCTACGAGCAGTACTTC.

The chain recombines TRBV4-3 with TRBJ2-7; 7 bases are a match to TRBD2. Germline trimming cut 4 bases from V and 0 bases from J; bases unmatched to any gene: 9. The CDR3 spans 16 residues. Germline assignment: CDR1 LGHNA and CDR2 YSLEER. CDR3 nucleotides: TGCGCCAGCAGCCGGTCCCCGGGACTATCCTCCTACGAGCAGTACTTC. Translating gives CASSRSPGLSSYEQYF.

The gene calls are TRBV5-5 and TRBJ2-3, with D hard to call. V lost 0 bases and J 6 bases, leaving 11 bases between the germline ends. The V gene's germline CDR1 is SGHKS and CDR2 YYEKEE (reference sequence). The CDR3 runs 14 residues. The CDR3 spells CASSLEALGDTQYF. Here the CDR3 DNA reads TGTGCCAGCAGCTTGGAAGCGCTGGGCGATACGCAGTATTTT.

Turning to this clone: At the DNA level, this CDR3 is encoded by other sequences in the same sample as well. V gene TRBV5-1 combines with J gene TRBJ2-2; D remains ambiguous. The CDR3 extends over 13 amino acids. The germline V gene encodes CDR1 SGHRS and CDR2 YFSETQ. V lost 4 bases, J lost 1 base, and 5 bases lay in between. The CDR3 reads CASSLGNTGELFF. The CDR3 DNA sequence: TGCGCCAGCAGCCTGGGGAACACCGGGGAGCTGTTTTTT.

The chain is built from TRBV6-1 and TRBJ2-7; maybe TRBD1 (5 bases). The CDR3 extends over 15 amino acids. Per the germline V gene, CDR1 is MNHNS and CDR2 is SASEGT. The ends were cut back, 0 bases at V and 4 bases at J, with 13 bases in the middle. The chain's CDR3 is CASSEAGKTGYEQYF. Written as DNA, the CDR3 is TGTGCCAGCAGTGAAGCGGGGAAAACAGGATACGAGCAGTACTTC.

The gene calls are TRBV27 and TRBJ2-4; tentative D call: TRBD2 (5 bases). This CDR3 region has 13 residues. Germline V gene data show CDR1 as MNHEY and CDR2 as SMNVEV (reference sequence). Trimming removed 5 bases from V and 7 bases from J, with 12 bases in between. Here the CDR3 DNA reads TGTGCCAGCAGTCTCCGGTGGGAGAACATTCAGTACTTC. Protein product: CASSLRWENIQYF.

V gene TRBV19 combines with J gene TRBJ2-1, with D perhaps TRBD2 (5 bases). This CDR3 spans 14 amino acids. The V gene lost 5 bases and the J gene lost 11 bases, with 19 bases spanning the gap. Germline V CDR1 and CDR2: LNHDA, SQIVND (reference sequence). This chain's CDR3 is CASSPLADYFQQFF. The CDR3 DNA reads as TGTGCCAGTAGTCCGCTAGCAGACTATTTTCAGCAGTTCTTC.

This chain links TRBV7-9 with TRBJ2-1, with 11 bases that match TRBD2. This CDR3 has 16 amino acids. The junction had 3 bases not matched to a gene; V was cut back by 5 bases and J by 0 bases. The germline CDR1 and CDR2 sequences are SEHNR and FQNEAQ (reference sequence). CDR3 coding DNA: TGTGCCAGCAGCCCGCTAGCGGGAGGCTCCTACAATGAGCAGTTCTTC. Translation gives CASSPLAGGSYNEQFF.

J is TRBJ2-5 and V is TRBV6-5; a possible D gene is TRBD2 (5 bases). The ends were cut back, 2 bases at V and 5 bases at J, with 18 bases in the middle. The germline V gene has CDR1 MNHEY and CDR2 SVGAGI. There are 16 residues in the CDR3. Here the CDR3 reads CASSYHRTVRGETQYF. Here the CDR3 DNA reads TGTGCCAGCAGTTACCACAGAACTGTCAGAGGGGAGACCCAGTACTTC.

The chain recombines TRBV7-9 with TRBJ2-3; D unclear. Deletions cut 1 base from V and 2 bases from J, with 13 bases between. This CDR3 is 16 amino acids long. Germline lookup yields CDR1 SEHNR and CDR2 FQNEAQ (reference sequence). CDR3 region: CASSLGDSISTDTQYF. As DNA, the CDR3 is TGTGCCAGCAGCTTAGGTGACTCAATCTCCACAGATACGCAGTATTTT.

The chain uses TRBV11-1 and TRBJ2-7, with D unclear. The CDR3 is 16 residues long. Trimming shortened V by 5 bases and J by 0 bases, and 17 bases separated the two germline ends. Per germline, CDR1 SGHAT and CDR2 FQDESV (reference sequence). As DNA, the CDR3 is TGTGCCAGCAGCCCAGTCGGCTCTACCAACTCCTACGAGCAGTACTTC. This translates into CASSPVGSTNSYEQYF.

The rearrangement uses TRBV14 and TRBJ2-3, with 7 bases matching TRBD1. The ends lost 1 base at V and 5 bases at J; junction bases unmatched: 6. This CDR3 is built from 15 residues. Germline loops: CDR1 SGHDN, CDR2 FVKESK. CDR3 DNA sequence: TGTGCCAGCAGCCAAGGTTCCCGGACAGGAGATACGCAGTATTTT. Its protein is CASSQGSRTGDTQYF.

The chain links TRBV9 to TRBJ1-2; D uncertain. This CDR3 is built from 12 residues. Germline CDR1 reads SGDLS; CDR2 reads YYNGEE. V lost 0 bases and J 4 bases, leaving 4 bases between the germline ends. CDR3 nucleotides: TGTGCCAGCAGCGTAGTTGGCTATGGCTACACCTTC. This encodes CASSVVGYGYTF.

The rearrangement links TRBV7-3 to TRBJ2-2; no definite D call. Germline V gene lookup returns CDR1 SGHTA and CDR2 FQGTGA. CDR3 length: 14 residues. Trimming stripped 5 bases from V and 2 bases from J, with 9 bases between. The CDR3 here is CASSALSNTGELFF. As DNA, the CDR3 is TGTGCCAGCAGCGCCTTATCCAACACCGGGGAGCTGTTTTTT.

This chain joins TRBV4-1 and TRBJ2-6, with TRBD1 as a possible D gene (6 bases). Trimming took 1 base from V and 2 from J, leaving 15 bases between them. Per the germline V gene, CDR1 is MGHRA and CDR2 is YSYEKL. The CDR3 sequence is 18 residues long. This chain's CDR3 is CASSQGTATRPGANVLTF. As DNA, the CDR3 is TGCGCCAGCAGCCAAGGGACAGCCACTAGACCTGGGGCCAACGTCCTGACTTTC.

The genes are TRBV10-3 and TRBJ1-2; D is unclear. Germline V CDR1 and CDR2: ENHRY, SYGVKD. The CDR3 spans 12 residues. V lost 2 bases and J lost 7, with 8 bases in between. The CDR3 region is CAISEGVPGYTF. The CDR3 nucleotides are TGTGCCATCAGTGAGGGGGTTCCTGGCTACACCTTC.

The chain joins TRBV29-1 to TRBJ2-3; no definite D call. V lost 1 base and J 0 bases, leaving 8 bases between the germline ends. This CDR3 has 14 residues. The germline CDR1 and CDR2 sequences are SQVTM and ANQGSEA. In DNA, the CDR3 is TGCAGCGTTGAAGGCAGCGCTAGCACAGATACGCAGTATTTT. Encoded protein: CSVEGSASTDTQYF.

The chain joins TRBV7-2 to TRBJ1-4; 10 positions agree with TRBD1. Germline-derived CDR1 and CDR2 are SGHTA and FQGNSA. V trimming: 5 bases; J trimming: 8 bases; junction bases outside the gene matches: 8. This CDR3 has 15 amino acids. Written as DNA, the CDR3 is TGTGCCAGCAGCCCATGGGACAGGGGAGGGGAAAAACTGTTTTTT. This sequence encodes CASSPWDRGGEKLFF.

The chain has TRBV7-8 and TRBJ1-2; D may be TRBD1 (6 bases). The CDR3 has 15 residues. Trimming stripped 1 base from V and 0 bases from J, with 9 bases between. CDR1 and CDR2 (germline): SGHVS, FQNEAQ. CDR3 DNA: TGTGCCAGCAGCTTAGGGGGGCGAGCTAACTATGGCTACACCTTC. Encoded protein: CASSLGGRANYGYTF.

A note on this clone: Other DNA sequences of this sample code for an identical CDR3. V gene TRBV2 combines with J gene TRBJ2-5, with no clear D. CDR1 and CDR2 (germline): SNHLY, FYNNEI. This CDR3 region has 11 residues. V gave up 3 bases and J gave up 4 bases, with 3 bases separating them. The CDR3 here is CASSDVETQYF. CDR3 DNA sequence: TGTGCCAGCAGTGATGTAGAGACCCAGTACTTC. The full variable domain, rest sourced from reference TRBV2 and TRBJ2-5, is EPEVTQTPSHQVTQMGQEVILRCVPISNHLYFYWYRQILGQKVEFLVSFYNNEISEKSEIFDDQFSVERPDGSNFTLKIRSTKLEDSAMYFCASSDVETQYFGPGTRLLVL.

This chain joins TRBV18 and TRBJ1-1; D is unclear. The CDR3 length is 15 residues. V was cut by 2 bases and J by 1 base, with 11 bases left in between. In germline, CDR1 is KGHSH, CDR2 LQKENI. The CDR3 DNA reads as TGTGCCAGCTCACCATTCGGCAGCCCGAACACTGAAGCTTTCTTT. Translated: CASSPFGSPNTEAFF. Using reference TRBV18 and TRBJ1-1 for the parts outside the CDR3, the full variable domain is NAGVMQNPRHLVRRRGQEARLRCSPMKGHSHVYWYRQLPEEGLKFMVYLQKENIIDESGMPKERFSAEFPKEGPSILRIQQVVRGDSAAYFCASSPFGSPNTEAFFGQGTRLTVV.

The V and J genes are TRBV7-9 and TRBJ2-2, with D unresolved. V lost 1 base, J lost 1 base, and 13 bases lay in between. Germline V lookup: CDR1 SEHNR, CDR2 FQNEAQ (reference sequence). The CDR3 is 17 residues long. The DNA for the CDR3 is TGTGCCAGCAGCTTAGATGTAACTCGCGGGAACACCGGGGAGCTGTTTTTT. Translation: CASSLDVTRGNTGELFF. Together with reference TRBV7-9 and TRBJ2-2, the CDR3 gives the full variable domain: DTGVSQNPRHKITKRGQNVTFRCDPISEHNRLYWYRQTLGQGPEFLTYFQNEAQLEKSRLLSDRFSAERPKGSFSTLEIQRTEQGDSAMYLCASSLDVTRGNTGELFFGEGSRLTVL.

The V and J genes are TRBV7-2 and TRBJ2-3; 11 nucleotides line up with TRBD1. In germline, CDR1 is SGHTA, CDR2 FQGNSA. The CDR3 runs to 16 residues. V trimming: 5 bases; J trimming: 4 bases; junction bases outside the gene matches: 8. CDR3 protein: CASSTSGTGGPDTQYF. In nucleotides, the CDR3 is TGTGCCAGCAGCACAAGCGGGACAGGGGGTCCAGATACGCAGTATTTT.

The chain is built from TRBV11-1 and TRBJ2-1, with TRBD2 matching 13 bases. The CDR3 length is 17 residues. J lost 7 bases, V lost 4 bases, and 10 bases had no gene match. Germline V gene data show CDR1 as SGHAT and CDR2 as FQDESV (reference sequence). In DNA, the CDR3 is TGTGCCAGCAGCTCCGGGACTAGCGGGACCGCCGGGAATGAGCAGTTCTTC. Translation gives CASSSGTSGTAGNEQFF.